The sequence of this T cell receptor beta chain was determined in a study of human versus mouse CDR3 diversity and MHC coevolution. V shed 1 base and J shed 0 bases, with 10 bases lying between them. The CDR3 consists of 15 residues. The germline gives CDR1 LNHDA, CDR2 SQIVND (reference sequence). Profiling relied on immunoSEQ multiplex PCR, and the TCRdb table lists in-frame clones only, not all of them. The sample records 75,000 to 90,000 clones, 93% being singletons. The chain couples TRBV19 to TRBJ2-7; D unclear. This TCR was recovered from a person aged 25 to 75 in good health. Sequencing was performed on naive CD4+ T cells from blood. Subset here: CD45RO-negative CD62L-positive naive CD4 T cells. The CDR3, as DNA: TGTGCCAGTAGTATAGTGGGCGAAGGCTCCTACGAGCAGTACTTC. Encoded protein: CASSIVGEGSYEQYF.